The next 23 T cell receptor beta chains were all read from a single sample in a study of T-cell reconstitution after alpha-beta-depleted transplantation in children. The TCRbeta library incorporated unique molecular identifiers. TCRdb processed the PCR reads anew with MiXCR; each CDR3 protein has one entry. The table has around 580,000 distinct CDR3 sequences, 25% to 30% seen once. Sequencing was performed on PBMCs, taken before TCRalphabeta/CD19-depleted stem cell transplant. All receptors derive from a boy younger than two with Wiskott-Aldrich syndrome, due to receive a stem cell transplant.

In this sample, this clonotype turned up a few times. V and J are TRBV5-1 and TRBJ2-7; D is ambiguous. The V end lost 1 base, the J end lost 4 bases, and 12 bases lay between the germline ends. CDR1 is SGHRS, CDR2 YFSETQ, per germline. The CDR3 contains 14 residues. CDR3 coding DNA: TGCGCCAGCAGCTTGAGTATTGGTTATTACGAGCAGTACTTC. It specifies CASSLSIGYYEQYF. Variable domain in full (rest from reference TRBV5-1 and TRBJ2-7): KAGVTQTPRYLIKTRGQQVTLSCSPISGHRSVSWYQQTPGQGLQFLFEYFSETQRNKGNFPGRFSGRQFSNSRSEMNVSTLELGDSALYLCASSLSIGYYEQYFGPGTRLTVT.

This clonotype appeared once. The chain uses TRBV3-1 and TRBJ2-7, with a tentative D call TRBD1 (5 bases). This CDR3 has 15 residues. V was pared by 3 bases and J by 2 bases, with 14 bases between. In germline, CDR1 is LGHDT, CDR2 YNNKEL (reference sequence). The CDR3 region is CASSQHQTDAYEQYF. The CDR3 DNA sequence: TGTGCCAGCAGCCAGCATCAGACAGACGCCTACGAGCAGTACTTC.

On this clonotype: One end of the junction does not line up with germline, which may come from a read error. The chain couples TRBV2 to TRBJ2-1, with 8 bases that match TRBD2. Germline lookup yields CDR1 SNHLY and CDR2 FYNNEI. The CDR3 totals 15 residues. Here the CDR3 reads CASSVGLAGYNDQFF. The CDR3 nucleotides read TGTGCCAGCAGTGTTGGGCTAGCGGGTTACAATGACCAGTTCTTC.

This clonotype was counted once. The V call is TRBV14, the J call TRBJ2-1; 10 bases fit TRBD2. The J segment lost 4 bases and the V segment lost 3 bases, leaving 6 bases of the junction unmatched. Germline V gene lookup returns CDR1 SGHDN and CDR2 FVKESK. The CDR3 runs 16 residues. DNA for the CDR3: TGTGCCAGCAGCCAGCCCGGGACTAGCGTTTACAATGAGCAGTTCTTC. It encodes CASSQPGTSVYNEQFF.

This clonotype was found once. The gene calls are TRBV20-1 and TRBJ1-5; tentatively, D is TRBD1 (5 bases). Germline CDR1 reads DFQATT; CDR2 reads SNEGSKA (reference sequence). The V gene lost 0 bases and the J gene lost 9 bases, with 12 bases spanning the gap. The length of the CDR3 is 13 residues. CDR3 loop: CSARDAWGGPQHF. The CDR3 bases are TGCAGTGCTAGAGATGCCTGGGGGGGGCCCCAGCATTTT.

The chain links TRBV10-3 to TRBJ2-1; TRBD2 matches 9 bases. V lost 3 bases to trimming and J lost 2 bases; unmatched junction nucleotides: 5. The CDR3 contains 16 residues. In germline, CDR1 is ENHRY, CDR2 SYGVKD. CDR3 sequence: CAISDVLAGPYNEQFF. As DNA, the CDR3 is TGTGCCATCAGTGACGTGCTAGCGGGACCCTACAATGAGCAGTTCTTC.

This clonotype was picked up a small number of times. The V gene is TRBV5-1, the J gene TRBJ2-3; TRBD2 aligns across 13 bases. CDR1 is SGHRS and CDR2 is YFSETQ in the germline V gene. The CDR3 length is 15 residues. Trimming removed 6 bases from V and 8 bases from J; junction bases left unmatched: 9. The DNA for the CDR3 is TGCGCCAGCAACTTAGGGACTAGCGGGAAACCTACGCAGTATTTT. Protein product: CASNLGTSGKPTQYF.

This clonotype has only one observation. The CDR3: CATRLAMATDTQYF. The CDR3 nucleotides read TGTGCCACCCGACTAGCTATGGCTACAGATACGCAGTATTTT. V gene TRBV19 combines with J gene TRBJ2-3; 7 bases match TRBD2. There are 14 residues in the CDR3. CDR1 and CDR2 (germline): LNHDA, SQIVND (reference sequence). V dropped 10 bases and J dropped 3; count of bases not matched to a gene: 10. The variable domain in full, with the rest retrieved from reference TRBV19 and TRBJ2-3, is DGGITQSPKYLFRKEGQNVTLSCEQNLNHDAMYWYRQDPGQGLRLIYYSQIVNDFQKGDIAEGYSVSREKKESFPLTVTSAQKNPTAFYLCATRLAMATDTQYFGPGTRLTVL.

CDR3 sequence: CASSLGLGNYEQYF. The DNA of the CDR3 is TGTGCCAGCAGCCTTGGCCTGGGGAACTACGAGCAGTACTTC. This sequence joins TRBV11-2 and TRBJ2-7; no clear D gene. CDR3 size: 14 residues. CDR1 is SGHAT, CDR2 FQNNGV, per germline. V lost 5 bases to trimming and J lost 3 bases, with 14 bases between them. Based on the CDR3 plus reference TRBV11-2 and TRBJ2-7, the full variable domain is EAGVAQSPRYKIIEKRQSVAFWCNPISGHATLYWYQQILGQGPKLLIQFQNNGVVDDSQLPKDRFSAERLKGVDSTLKIQPAKLEDSAVYLCASSLGLGNYEQYFGPGTRLTVT.

V and J are TRBV20-1 and TRBJ1-5; 7 nucleotides align to TRBD1. Per germline, CDR1 DFQATT and CDR2 SNEGSKA (reference sequence). This CDR3 is built from 13 residues. The CDR3 region has the DNA TGCAGCGTCACTGACAGGGGCAATCAGCCCCAGCATTTT. Protein product: CSVTDRGNQPQHF.

The sample holds one count of this clonotype. V gene TRBV7-9 combines with J gene TRBJ2-1, with 11 bases fitting TRBD2. Germline-derived CDR1 and CDR2 are SEHNR and FQNEAQ (reference sequence). Losses at the gene ends were 6 bases for V and 7 bases for J; bases not matched to a gene: 8. The CDR3 is 15 residues long. The CDR3 loop is CASRYSGRAMNEQFF. The CDR3 DNA reads as TGTGCCAGCAGGTATAGCGGGAGGGCGATGAATGAGCAGTTCTTC.

There are a few counts of this clonotype. The V gene is TRBV20-1, the J gene TRBJ1-4; TRBD1 matches at 7 bases. The J segment lost 10 bases and the V segment lost 6 bases, leaving 14 bases of the junction unmatched. Germline V gene data show CDR1 as DFQATT and CDR2 as SNEGSKA (reference sequence). The CDR3 consists of 14 residues. CDR3 nucleotide sequence: TGCAGTGCGCGGACAGGAACGTTATTCGGAAAACTGTTTTTT. Amino acid sequence: CSARTGTLFGKLFF.

This clonotype appeared a few times. The V call is TRBV29-1, the J call TRBJ2-2; TRBD2 agrees at 9 bases. The CDR3 sequence is 16 residues long. V was pared by 6 bases and J by 0 bases, with 8 bases of the junction left unmatched. CDR1 SQVTM and CDR2 ANQGSEA come from the germline V gene. As DNA, the CDR3 is TGCAGCGTACCGACTAGCGGCAAGACGAACACCGGGGAGCTGTTTTTT. Translation gives CSVPTSGKTNTGELFF.

The V and J genes are TRBV5-1 and TRBJ2-7, with 7 bases identical to TRBD1. V shed 4 bases and J 2 bases; nucleotides not matched to a gene: 12. CDR3 length: 16 residues. The germline V gene has CDR1 SGHRS and CDR2 YFSETQ. Written as DNA, the CDR3 is TGCGCCAGCAGCCAACCGACAGGGAACATCCCCTACGAGCAGTACTTC. Translating gives CASSQPTGNIPYEQYF.

This clonotype came up a few times. The chain is built from TRBV5-1 and TRBJ2-3; 12 nucleotides match TRBD2. With V trimmed by 3 bases and J by 0 bases, 5 bases remained unmatched. The CDR3 contains 17 residues. The germline V gene has CDR1 SGHRS and CDR2 YFSETQ. CDR3: CASSSSGRASSTDTQYF. The CDR3 DNA sequence: TGCGCCAGCAGCTCTAGCGGGAGGGCGAGCAGCACAGATACGCAGTATTTT.

This clonotype was detected only once. The gene calls are TRBV25-1 and TRBJ2-1; TRBD2 might be the D (6 bases). Germline CDR1 and CDR2: MGHDK and SYGVNS. Trimming stripped 2 bases from V and 3 bases from J, with 11 bases between. The CDR3 length is 15 residues. The CDR3 reads CASSEIRDFYNEQFF. The CDR3 DNA sequence: TGTGCCAGCAGTGAAATAAGGGACTTCTACAATGAGCAGTTCTTC.

The chain joins TRBV9 to TRBJ2-2, with TRBD2 as a possible D gene (5 bases). The V gene's germline CDR1 is SGDLS and CDR2 YYNGEE. Deletions cut 3 bases from V and 4 bases from J, with 10 bases between. The CDR3 has 14 residues. The chain's CDR3 is CASSAGIPTGELFF. The CDR3 region has the DNA TGTGCCAGCAGCGCCGGGATCCCCACCGGGGAGCTGTTTTTT.

In its sample, this clonotype was seen a few times. The rearrangement uses TRBV6-5 and TRBJ2-3, with 15 bases that match TRBD2. V shed 6 bases and J 6 bases; nucleotides not matched to a gene: 7. The length of the CDR3 is 16 residues. Germline assignment: CDR1 MNHEY and CDR2 SVGAGI. CDR3 DNA sequence: TGTGCCAGCAGATTAGGACTAGCGGGAGGGAGGGATACGCAGTATTTT. Amino acid sequence: CASRLGLAGGRDTQYF.

The chain couples TRBV27 to TRBJ2-7; D gene ambiguous. The V gene lost 0 bases and the J gene lost 3 bases, with 12 bases spanning the gap. CDR3 length equals 15 residues. Germline assignment: CDR1 MNHEY and CDR2 SMNVEV (reference sequence). CDR3 in amino acids: CASSLSRRRVYEQYF. CDR3 bases: TGTGCCAGCAGTTTATCACGTCGCAGAGTCTACGAGCAGTACTTC.

This clonotype was observed a few times. This sequence joins TRBV6-2 or TRBV6-3 and TRBJ2-7; D unclear. The germline V and J ends were trimmed by 8 bases and 3 bases, with 11 bases remaining between them. The CDR3 runs 12 residues. Germline-derived CDR1 and CDR2 are MNHEY and SVGEGT. The CDR3 region has the DNA TGTGCCAGCGTTGGGGTGGGCTACGAGCAGTACTTC. Its translation is CASVGVGYEQYF.

This clonotype turned up a few times. The rearrangement uses TRBV5-1 and TRBJ1-1; 7 bases align to TRBD1. V trimming: 1 base; J trimming: 1 base; junction bases outside the gene matches: 4. CDR3 length: 15 amino acids. Germline-derived CDR1 and CDR2 are SGHRS and YFSETQ. The CDR3 region is CASSLRQGSNTEAFF. Here the CDR3 DNA reads TGCGCCAGCAGCTTGAGACAGGGATCGAACACTGAAGCTTTCTTT.

The table lists this clonotype with a few counts. The V and J genes are TRBV29-1 and TRBJ2-1; 9 bases map to TRBD1. Germline CDR1 reads SQVTM; CDR2 reads ANQGSEA. V lost 6 bases, J lost 10 bases, and 10 bases stayed unmatched. The CDR3 has 13 amino acids. CDR3 region: CSVAGTGWEEQFF. For the CDR3, the DNA is TGCAGCGTCGCCGGGACAGGGTGGGAGGAGCAGTTCTTC.

This clonotype was observed a few times. The chain is built from TRBV20-1 and TRBJ2-1, with unresolved D. Germline V gives CDR1 DFQATT, CDR2 SNEGSKA (reference sequence). V lost 3 bases, J lost 9 bases, and 9 bases lay in between. The CDR3 is 11 amino acids. The CDR3 coding sequence is TGCAGTGCTAGTCGTCAGTTTGAGCAGTTCTTC. It is translated as CSASRQFEQFF.